There are many counts of the clone carrying this TCR beta chain. The antigen is unknown. These data come from a study of T cells in Graves' hyperthyroidism and ophthalmopathy. The study, taken as a whole, reports: The model's output predicted ophthalmopathy at a median of about 6.5 months prior to onset.

TCR beta CDR3 region amplification was performed from RNA transcripts. First-round RT-PCR targeting the TCR CDR3 was performed with the HTBI primer set. TCRdb reprocessed the multiplex PCR reads via MiXCR and lists one record per CDR3 protein. The sample includes about 680,000 distinct CDR3 sequences, around 40% seen only once; the top ten take around 32%. Germline CDR1 LNHNV, CDR2 YYDKDF (reference sequence). The ends were cut back, 11 bases at V and 2 bases at J, with 18 bases in the middle. This CDR3 has 14 amino acids. The sequenced sample consisted of blood. This sequence joins TRBV15 and TRBJ1-1; tentatively, D is TRBD1 (5 bases). This TCR derives from a woman in her 40s with Graves' hyperthyroidism. The CDR3 protein is CASHSGTDNTEAFF. In DNA form, the CDR3 reads TGTGCCTCCCATTCCGGGACCGATAACACTGAAGCTTTCTTT.